The entry that follows covers one T cell receptor (beta chain) sequence. The sample originates from a study of CD8+ T cells in alopecia areata. RNA was isolated and reverse transcribed to cDNA, the sequencing template. Assay used: immunoSEQ multiplex PCR; TCRdb lists only in-frame clones, some missing. Of approximately 210,000 clones listed, around 65% were seen once; the top ten hold 1% to 1.5%. Regarding treatment: oral pan-JAK inhibitor, 5-10 mg twice daily. CDR1 is SGHDN, CDR2 FVKESK, per germline. The CDR3 totals 13 residues. V gave up 4 bases and J gave up 8 bases, with 9 bases separating them. The origin of this receptor is a human donor with alopecia areata. This chain uses TRBV14 with TRBJ1-6; no clear D. Sequences were derived from CD4+ T cells sorted from blood, sampled around week 42, from a patient treated with tofacitinib. CDR3 loop: CASSPELYSPLHF. DNA for the CDR3: TGTGCCAGCAGCCCAGAGTTATATTCACCCCTCCACTTT.